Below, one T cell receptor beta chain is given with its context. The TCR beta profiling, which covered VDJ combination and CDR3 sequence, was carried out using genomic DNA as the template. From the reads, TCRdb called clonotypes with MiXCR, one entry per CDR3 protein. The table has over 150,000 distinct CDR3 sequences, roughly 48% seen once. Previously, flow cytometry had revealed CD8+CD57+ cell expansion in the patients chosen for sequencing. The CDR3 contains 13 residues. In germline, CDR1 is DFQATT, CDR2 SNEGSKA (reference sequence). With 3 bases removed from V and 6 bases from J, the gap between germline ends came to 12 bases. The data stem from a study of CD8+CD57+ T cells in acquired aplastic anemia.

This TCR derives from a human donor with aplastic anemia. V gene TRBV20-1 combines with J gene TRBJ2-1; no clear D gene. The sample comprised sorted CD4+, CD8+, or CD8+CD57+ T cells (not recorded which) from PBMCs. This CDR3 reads CSASGRAFNEQFF. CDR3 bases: TGCAGTGCTAGCGGAAGGGCCTTCAATGAGCAGTTCTTC.